The source of this TCR beta chain is a study of blood T cell repertoires in COVID-19. Overall study: The cDNA or gDNA used as material had been derived from T cells, B-cell-depleted T cells, or PBMCs.

The CDR3 totals 15 residues. The germline gives CDR1 SGHDN, CDR2 FVKESK. The germline V and J ends were trimmed by 4 bases and 5 bases, with 17 bases remaining between them. Original analysis: Using reference gene primer amplification, nucleated cell counts were estimated. Assay: immunoSEQ multiplex PCR; the TCRdb copy retains only in-frame clones and omits some. Clone size and V and J calls were adopted from that table, with D and trimming inferred from the DNA. The data hold more than 13,000 clones, with 70% to 90% observed a single time. The sequencing input was peripheral blood. This TCR derives from a woman aged 70-85 years in a cohort sampled during active or convalescent COVID-19. The chain carries TRBV14 and TRBJ2-5, with D possibly being TRBD2 (5 bases). This chain's CDR3 is CASSRIGRSRETQYF. The CDR3 DNA is TGTGCCAGCAGCCGCATAGGGAGATCACGGGAGACCCAGTACTTC.